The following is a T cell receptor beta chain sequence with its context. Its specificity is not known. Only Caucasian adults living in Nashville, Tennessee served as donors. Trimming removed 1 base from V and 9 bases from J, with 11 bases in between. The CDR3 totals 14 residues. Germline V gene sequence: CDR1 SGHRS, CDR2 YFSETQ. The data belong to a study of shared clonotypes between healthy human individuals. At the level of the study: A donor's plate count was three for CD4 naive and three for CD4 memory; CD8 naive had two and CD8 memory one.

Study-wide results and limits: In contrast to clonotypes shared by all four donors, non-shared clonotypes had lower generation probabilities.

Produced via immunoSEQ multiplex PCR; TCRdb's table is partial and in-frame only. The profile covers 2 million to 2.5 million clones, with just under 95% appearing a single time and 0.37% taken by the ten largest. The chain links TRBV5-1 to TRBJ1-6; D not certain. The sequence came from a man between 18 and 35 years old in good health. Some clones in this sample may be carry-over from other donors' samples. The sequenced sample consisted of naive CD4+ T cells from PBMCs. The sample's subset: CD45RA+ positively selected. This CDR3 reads CASSLTDRSSPLHF. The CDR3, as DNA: TGCGCCAGCAGCTTGACGGACCGGAGTTCACCCCTCCACTTT.